This entry lists 11 T cell receptor beta chains sequenced from one sample in a study of cytomegalovirus exposure and HLA in healthy donors. The PCR made use of 60 Vbeta and 13 Jbeta primers. This table comes from immunoSEQ multiplex PCR, and its TCRdb copy is limited to in-frame clones, with some not included. The sample has more than 65,000 clones, around 80% seen once; the top ten hold 1.5% to 2%. The sequenced sample consisted of PBMCs. The receptor source for this set is a man aged 18 to 29 in good health and CMV-seronegative.

CDR3 region: CSGREGLVQFF. The DNA for the CDR3 is TGCAGCGGTCGTGAAGGACTAGTGCAGTTCTTC. The gene calls are TRBV29-1 and TRBJ2-1; 7 bases line up with TRBD2. Germline V gives CDR1 SQVTM, CDR2 ANQGSEA. This CDR3 has 11 residues. Trimming took 7 bases from V and 12 from J; bases not matched to a gene: 9.

This clone was seen just once. The rearrangement uses TRBV7-2 and TRBJ2-7; TRBD2 matches 8 bases. Germline V gene sequence: CDR1 SGHTA, CDR2 FQGNSA. The V and J ends lost 5 bases and 4 bases, in that order; junction bases with no gene match: 10. The CDR3 extends over 15 amino acids. The DNA of the CDR3 is TGTGCCAGCAGCGCCACGGGGGGGCGTGGGTACGAGCAGTACTTC. Its translation: CASSATGGRGYEQYF.

This clone was found a few times. The V and J genes are TRBV5-4 and TRBJ2-7, with 9 nucleotides matching TRBD1. The germline gives CDR1 SGHNT, CDR2 YYREEE (reference sequence). V lost 0 bases, J lost 5 bases, and 0 bases stayed unmatched. The CDR3 covers 13 residues. The CDR3 protein is CASSLGQGDEQYF. CDR3 nucleotides: TGTGCCAGCAGCTTGGGACAGGGGGACGAGCAGTACTTC.

The rearrangement links TRBV7-8 to TRBJ1-1; D is perhaps TRBD1 (6 bases). This CDR3 is 14 amino acids long. Deletions cut 6 bases from V and 2 bases from J, with 13 bases between. The germline CDR1 and CDR2 sequences are SGHVS and FQNEAQ. The CDR3 sequence is CASRPLGQNTEAFF. The CDR3 bases are TGTGCCAGCAGGCCCTTGGGACAAAACACTGAAGCTTTCTTT. The whole variable domain, filled in from reference TRBV7-8 and TRBJ1-1, reads GAGVSQSPRYKVAKRGQDVALRCDPISGHVSLFWYQQALGQGPEFLTYFQNEAQLDKSGLPSDRFFAERPEGSVSTLKIQRTQQEDSAVYLCASRPLGQNTEAFFGQGTRLTVV.

The rearrangement links TRBV15 to TRBJ2-7; TRBD1 agrees at 9 bases. The trim removed 0 bases at V and 4 bases at J, leaving 4 bases unmatched. Per the germline V gene, CDR1 is LNHNV and CDR2 is YYDKDF (reference sequence). This CDR3 contains 15 residues. The CDR3 DNA reads TGTGCCACCAGCAGAGACCGGGACAGGGTTTACGAGCAGTACTTC. It translates to CATSRDRDRVYEQYF. Full variable domain (remainder filled in from reference TRBV15 and TRBJ2-7): DAMVIQNPRYQVTQFGKPVTLSCSQTLNHNVMYWYQQKSSQAPKLLFHYYDKDFNNEADTPDNFQSRRPNTSFCFLDIRSPGLGDTAMYLCATSRDRDRVYEQYFGPGTRLTVT.

As to this clone: The same CDR3 also results from other DNA sequences found in this sample. The DNA for the CDR3 is TGCGCCAGCAGCCAAGACAGGGGGACCTACGAGCAGTACTTC. Translation gives CASSQDRGTYEQYF. The chain is built from TRBV4-3 and TRBJ2-7; 7 nucleotides agree with TRBD1. The CDR3 length is 14 residues. The germline V gene encodes CDR1 LGHNA and CDR2 YSLEER. After removal of 0 bases from V and 2 bases from J, the junction contained 1 base not matched to a gene.

This rearrangement joins TRBV30 to TRBJ2-2; no clear D gene. CDR1 GTSNPN and CDR2 SVGIG come from the germline V gene (reference sequence). Trimming removed 0 bases from V and 2 bases from J, with 4 bases in between. The CDR3 runs 13 residues. The CDR3 spells CAWSVLNTGELFF. The CDR3 nucleotides are TGTGCCTGGAGTGTACTAAACACCGGGGAGCTGTTTTTT.

As concerns this clone: Compared with germline, one end of the junction differs, possibly owing to a read error. The genes are TRBV5-1 and TRBJ1-1; D is possibly TRBD1 (5 bases). Germline-derived CDR1 and CDR2 are SGHRS and YFSETQ. The CDR3 has 13 residues. The CDR3 loop is CDSTLDRNTEAFF. CDR3 DNA sequence: TGCGACAGCACGTTAGACAGGAACACTGAAGCTTTCTTT.

For this clone: Distinct nucleotide sequences in the sample also encode this CDR3. In DNA form, the CDR3 reads TGTGCCTGGAGACTCAATGGCTACACCTTC. It yields the protein CAWRLNGYTF. The rearrangement uses TRBV30 and TRBJ1-2; D unclear. There are 10 residues in the CDR3. Germline values: CDR1 GTSNPN, CDR2 SVGIG (reference sequence). V was shortened by 3 bases and J by 6 bases, with 5 bases between the two germline ends.

The genes are TRBV6-5 and TRBJ1-2; 11 nucleotides match TRBD1. The CDR3 contains 15 residues. CDR1 is MNHEY, CDR2 SVGAGI, per germline. V shed 5 bases, J shed 7 bases, and the junction held 9 bases outside the gene matches. CDR3 loop: CASSKGQGEVGGYTF. CDR3 nucleotide sequence: TGTGCCAGCAGTAAGGGACAGGGGGAAGTTGGTGGCTACACCTTC.

V usage is TRBV11-3 and J usage is TRBJ2-7; 14 nucleotides line up with TRBD2. The germline CDR1 and CDR2 sequences are SGHNT and YENEEA. Losses at the gene ends were 1 base for V and 3 bases for J; bases not matched to a gene: 5. The CDR3 has 17 residues. The CDR3 loop reads CASSLGEGTSGSYEQYF. The CDR3 DNA is TGTGCCAGCAGCTTAGGAGAGGGGACTAGCGGGAGCTACGAGCAGTACTTC.